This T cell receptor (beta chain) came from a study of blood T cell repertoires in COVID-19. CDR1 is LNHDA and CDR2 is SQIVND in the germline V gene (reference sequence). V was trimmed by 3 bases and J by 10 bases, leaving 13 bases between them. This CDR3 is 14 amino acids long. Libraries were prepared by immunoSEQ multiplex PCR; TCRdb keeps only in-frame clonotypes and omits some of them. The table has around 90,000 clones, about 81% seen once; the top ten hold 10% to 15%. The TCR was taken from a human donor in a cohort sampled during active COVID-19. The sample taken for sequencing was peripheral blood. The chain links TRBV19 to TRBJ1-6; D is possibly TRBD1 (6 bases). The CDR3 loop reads CASSIRNRDSPLHF. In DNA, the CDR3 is TGTGCCAGTAGTATCCGAAACAGGGACTCACCCCTCCACTTT.